The clone carrying this TCR beta chain was counted between two and nine times. What it binds is not known. With V trimmed by 6 bases and J by 0 bases, 8 bases remained unmatched. The CDR3 is 16 residues long. Looked up from germline, CDR1 is SGHNT and CDR2 is YENEEA. The sample originates from a study of cytomegalovirus exposure and HLA in healthy donors. General study findings and limits: Presence/absence analyses treated sequencing depth as roughly uniform across donors. TCR beta V segments were, for the most part, productive about 87% or about 30% of the time in an earlier analysis. Cytomegalovirus-associated TCR beta chains were listed, numbering around 150. It is likely that the observed cluster of highly shared sequence variants was a sequencing artifact.

PCR used 60 Vbeta primers and 13 Jbeta primers. This table comes from immunoSEQ multiplex PCR, and its TCRdb copy is limited to in-frame clones, with some not included. The data show some 170,000 clones, with about four fifths seen just once and roughly 5% held by the top ten. The receptor's source is a woman aged 18-29 years in good health and CMV-seropositive. What was sequenced was PBMCs. This chain uses TRBV11-3 with TRBJ2-1, with 7 nucleotides matching TRBD2. The CDR3, as DNA: TGTGCCAGCAGTGACACAGCGGGGAGCTCCTACAATGAGCAGTTCTTC. Translation: CASSDTAGSSYNEQFF.